This T cell receptor beta chain was sequenced during a study of T-cell memory formation after mild COVID-19. Study results and limitations: Among CD4+ contracting clones, most were CM and EM, and CD8+ ones EMRA.

Only a few counts were recorded for this clonotype. Its antigen is not known. From the 5' RACE reads, TCRdb called clonotypes with MiXCR, one entry per CDR3 protein. The top ten clones hold about 21% of a sample with some 320,000 distinct CDR3 sequences, roughly an eighth of them seen once. The sequencing input was PBMCs or a T cell subset sorted from them (not recorded which). The source of this sequence is a man between 18 and 29 years old who had mild COVID-19 (a few samples of this study predate the infection). Cell type and time point are not known.

The CDR3 DNA sequence: TGCAGCGTTGGGGCCTACAATGAGCAGTTCTTC. It codes for CSVGAYNEQFF. V gene TRBV29-1 combines with J gene TRBJ2-1; unclear D gene. This CDR3 has 11 residues. V dropped 4 bases and J dropped 2 bases, with 3 bases sitting between them. Germline lookup yields CDR1 SQVTM and CDR2 ANQGSEA.